This TCR beta chain was recovered during a study of CD8 T cells in ankylosing spondylitis. General study findings and limits: Blood from ankylosing spondylitis patients appeared to carry a characteristic roughly 8-variant TCR beta motif.

TCRdb re-called the 5' RACE reads through MiXCR, storing one row per CDR3 protein. The top ten hold roughly 4.2% of the sample, which has about 250,000 distinct CDR3 sequences, roughly 32% seen once. Trimming cost V 6 bases and J 5 bases, with 10 bases left between them. This CDR3 contains 11 residues. The germline gives CDR1 DFQATT, CDR2 SNEGSKA (reference sequence). As to this clonotype: What it recognizes is unknown.

The rearrangement uses TRBV20-1 and TRBJ2-5; D is ambiguous. Sample: blood, either unsorted or a sorted T cell fraction (not recorded which). This TCR was sampled from a male donor with ankylosing spondylitis or in good health (not recorded which). CDR3 region: CSAQTAETQYF. CDR3 bases: TGCAGTGCCCAGACCGCGGAGACCCAGTACTTC.